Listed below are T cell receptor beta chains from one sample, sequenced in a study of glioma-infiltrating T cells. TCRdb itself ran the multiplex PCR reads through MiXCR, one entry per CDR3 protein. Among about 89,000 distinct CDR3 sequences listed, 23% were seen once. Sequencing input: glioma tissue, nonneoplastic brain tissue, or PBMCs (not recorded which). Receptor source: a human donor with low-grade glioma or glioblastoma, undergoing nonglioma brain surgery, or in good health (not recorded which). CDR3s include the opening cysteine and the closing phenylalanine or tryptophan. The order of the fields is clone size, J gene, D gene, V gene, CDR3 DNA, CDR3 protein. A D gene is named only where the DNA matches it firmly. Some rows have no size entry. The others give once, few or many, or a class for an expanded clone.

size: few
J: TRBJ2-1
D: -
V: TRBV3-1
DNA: TGTGCCAGCAGCCAATGGGGGAAAGAGCAGTTCTTC
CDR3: CASSQWGKEQFF

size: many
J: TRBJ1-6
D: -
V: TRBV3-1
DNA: TGTGCCAGCAGTCGGCAGGCGTCACCCCTCCACTTT
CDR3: CASSRQASPLHF

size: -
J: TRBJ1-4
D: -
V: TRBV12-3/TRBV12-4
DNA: TGTTCCAGCAGTCCGATCCGACGGTCAACTAATGAAAAGCTGTTTTTT
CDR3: CSSSPIRRSTNEKLFF

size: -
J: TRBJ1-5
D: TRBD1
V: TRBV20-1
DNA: TGCAGTGCTAGAGATTGGACCGGGACAGCTCGTCAGCCCCAGCATTTT
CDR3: CSARDWTGTARQPQHF

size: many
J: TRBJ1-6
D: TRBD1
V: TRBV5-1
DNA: TGCGCCAGCAGCGGGGGACAGCCGAGCTCACCCCTCCACTTT
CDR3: CASSGGQPSSPLHF

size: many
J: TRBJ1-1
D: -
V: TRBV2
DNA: TGTGCCAGCAGATCAGGAGCTAACACTGAAGCTTTCTTT
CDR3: CASRSGANTEAFF

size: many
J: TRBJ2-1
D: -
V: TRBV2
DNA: TGTGCCAGCAGTGCTCTGGGAGAACAGTTCTTC
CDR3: CASSALGEQFF

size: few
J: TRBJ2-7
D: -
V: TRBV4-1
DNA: TGCGCCAGCAGCCAAGCCAGGCCCTACGAGCAGTACTTC
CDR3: CASSQARPYEQYF

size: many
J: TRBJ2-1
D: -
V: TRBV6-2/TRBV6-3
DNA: TGTGCCAGCAGTTACAGAGGTCTCGCACGCGTCGAGCAGTTCTTC
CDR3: CASSYRGLARVEQFF

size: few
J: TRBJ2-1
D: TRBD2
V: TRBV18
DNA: TGTGCCAGCTCACCACCGGTGGGAGGGACCTACAATGAGCAGTTCTTC
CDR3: CASSPPVGGTYNEQFF

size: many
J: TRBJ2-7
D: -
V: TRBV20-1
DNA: TGCAGTGCTAGAGATCTGGGCAGAGCCTACGAGCAGTACTTC
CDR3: CSARDLGRAYEQYF

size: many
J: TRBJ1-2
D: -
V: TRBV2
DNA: TGTGCCAGCAAACAGGGCTATGGCTACACCTTC
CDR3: CASKQGYGYTF

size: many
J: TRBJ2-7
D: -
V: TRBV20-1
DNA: TGCAGTGCTAGTCCCTTCCCGGAATCCTACGAGCAGTACTTC
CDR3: CSASPFPESYEQYF

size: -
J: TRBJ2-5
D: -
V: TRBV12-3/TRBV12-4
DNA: TGTGCCAGCAGTTCTAGAAGCAGGCACGAAGAGACCCAGTACTTC
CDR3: CASSSRSRHEETQYF

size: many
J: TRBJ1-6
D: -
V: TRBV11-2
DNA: TGTGCCAGCAGCTTATCGGACAGTAAGAATTCACCCCTCCACTTT
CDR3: CASSLSDSKNSPLHF

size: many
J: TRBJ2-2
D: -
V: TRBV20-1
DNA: TGCAGTGCTCCTCGGACCAACCCGAACACCGGGGAGCTGTTTTTT
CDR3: CSAPRTNPNTGELFF

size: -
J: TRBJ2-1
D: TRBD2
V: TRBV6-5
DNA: TGTGCCAGCAGTTTGGGACTAGCGAGCTCCTACAATGAGCAGTTCTTC
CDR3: CASSLGLASSYNEQFF

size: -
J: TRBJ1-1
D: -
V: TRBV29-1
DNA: TGCACCACCTGGGGCACTGAAGCTTCCTTT
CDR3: CTTWGTEASF

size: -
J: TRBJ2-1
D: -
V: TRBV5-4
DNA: TGTGCCAGCAGCCCGACTATGTACAATGAGCAGTTCTTC
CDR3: CASSPTMYNEQFF

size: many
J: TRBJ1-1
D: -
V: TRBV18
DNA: TGTGCCAGCTCACCAAGGTCTCCCTACTCGGGCGCGGACACTGAAGCTTTCTTT
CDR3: CASSPRSPYSGADTEAFF

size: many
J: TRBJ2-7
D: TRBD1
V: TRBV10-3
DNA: TGTGCCATCAGCGGACAGGGGGCACGGGGCGAGCAGTACTTC
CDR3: CAISGQGARGEQYF

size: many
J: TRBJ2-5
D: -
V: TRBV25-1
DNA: TGTGCCAGCAGTGCGGGGGGCGTAGAGACCCAGTACTTC
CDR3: CASSAGGVETQYF

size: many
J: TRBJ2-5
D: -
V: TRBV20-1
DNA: TGCAGTGCTAGAACTACGGGAGAAATTAAGGCAGAGACCCAGTACTTC
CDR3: CSARTTGEIKAETQYF

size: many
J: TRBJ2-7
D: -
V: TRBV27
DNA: TGTGCCAGCAGTCGGACACCTCTCGACGGCGGGGAGCAGTACTTC
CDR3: CASSRTPLDGGEQYF

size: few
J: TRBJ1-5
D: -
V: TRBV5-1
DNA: TGCGCCAGCACGCGGGACGGTAATAGCAATCAGCCCCAGCATTTT
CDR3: CASTRDGNSNQPQHF

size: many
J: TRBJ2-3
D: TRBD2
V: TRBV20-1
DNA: TGCAGTCCCCGGACTAGCGGGAGTACAGATACGCAGTATTTT
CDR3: CSPRTSGSTDTQYF

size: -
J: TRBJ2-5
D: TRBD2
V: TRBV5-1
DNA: TGCGCCAGCAGCTCCCTCGGGCTAGCGGCAGAGACCCAGTACTTC
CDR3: CASSSLGLAAETQYF

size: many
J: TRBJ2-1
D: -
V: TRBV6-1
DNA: TGTGCCAGCAGGACAGATCCCTTCTCCTACAATGAGCAGTTCTTC
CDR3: CASRTDPFSYNEQFF

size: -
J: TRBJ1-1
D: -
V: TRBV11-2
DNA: TGTGCCAGCAGCTTAGCTAAGGGGACCCAACCTTGGGGAGGTGAAGCTTTCTTT
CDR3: CASSLAKGTQPWGGEAFF

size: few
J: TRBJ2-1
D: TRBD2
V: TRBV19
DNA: TGTGCCAGTAGTATAGTAGGGCCGGGACTAGCGGGAAATAATGAGCAGTTCTTC
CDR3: CASSIVGPGLAGNNEQFF

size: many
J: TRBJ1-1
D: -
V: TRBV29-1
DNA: TGCAGCGTTTTACTGGGGCTGGGAGCTTTCTTT
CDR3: CSVLLGLGAFF

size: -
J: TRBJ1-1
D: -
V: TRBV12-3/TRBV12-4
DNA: TGTGCCAGCAGTTACCAGGGCCACACTGAAGCTTTCTTT
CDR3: CASSYQGHTEAFF

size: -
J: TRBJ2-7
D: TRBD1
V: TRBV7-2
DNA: TGTGCCAGCAGCCAACCAGGGACAGGGAGTTACGAGCAGTACTTC
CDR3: CASSQPGTGSYEQYF

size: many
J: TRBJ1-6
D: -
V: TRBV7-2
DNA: TGTGCCAGCAGCCCAGACAGAAACTATAATTCACCCCTCCACTTT
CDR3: CASSPDRNYNSPLHF

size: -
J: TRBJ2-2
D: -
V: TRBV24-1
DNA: TGTGCCACCAGTCGTCGAACCGGGGAGCTGTTTTTT
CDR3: CATSRRTGELFF

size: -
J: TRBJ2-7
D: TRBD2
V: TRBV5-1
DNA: TGCGCCAGCAGCTTGAGGGGCGGGGGATCTCTCGAGCAGTACTTC
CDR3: CASSLRGGGSLEQYF

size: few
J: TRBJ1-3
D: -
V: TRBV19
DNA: TGTGCCAGTAGTATCAGACACCAGAGCTCTGGAAACACCATATATTTT
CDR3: CASSIRHQSSGNTIYF

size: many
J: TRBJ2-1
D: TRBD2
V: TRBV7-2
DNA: TGTGCCAGCAGCCAGGATGGCGCGGGGGGACCCTACAATGAGCAGTTCTTC
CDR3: CASSQDGAGGPYNEQFF

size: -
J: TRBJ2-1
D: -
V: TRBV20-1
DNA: TGCAGTGCTAGAGATGGGGTAGCGAGCTCCTACAATGAGCAGTTCTTC
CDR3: CSARDGVASSYNEQFF

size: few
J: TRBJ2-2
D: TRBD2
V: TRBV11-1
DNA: TGTGCCAGCAGACTCCTAGCGGGGCGAACCGGGGAGCTGTTTTTT
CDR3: CASRLLAGRTGELFF

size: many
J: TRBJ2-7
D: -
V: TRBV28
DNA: TGTGCCAGCAGTTTCAGCCAGGGATGGGAGCAGTACTTC
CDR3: CASSFSQGWEQYF

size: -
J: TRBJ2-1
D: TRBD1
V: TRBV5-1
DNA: TGCGCCAGCAGCCTGATAACCGGGACAGGGACGAATGAGCAGTTCTTC
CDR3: CASSLITGTGTNEQFF

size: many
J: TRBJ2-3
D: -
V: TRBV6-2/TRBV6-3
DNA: TGTGCCAGCAGTCCGGGCTCCATAGCTGGTGGTACGCAGTATTTT
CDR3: CASSPGSIAGGTQYF

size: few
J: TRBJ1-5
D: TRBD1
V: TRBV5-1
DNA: TGCGCCAGCAGGCTAACAGGGGAAGGCAATCAGCCCCAGCATTTT
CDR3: CASRLTGEGNQPQHF

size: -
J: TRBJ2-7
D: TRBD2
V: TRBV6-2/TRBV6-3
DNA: TGTGCCAGCAGTTACCCAACTAGCGGGAGCCACGAGCAGTACTTC
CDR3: CASSYPTSGSHEQYF

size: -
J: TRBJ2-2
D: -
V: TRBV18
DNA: TGTGCCAGCTCACCATTGGCCGATCCCCAGAACACCGGGGAGCTGTTTTTT
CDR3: CASSPLADPQNTGELFF

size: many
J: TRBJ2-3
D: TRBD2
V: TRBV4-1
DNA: TGCGCCAGCAGCAAACTAGCGGGAGCTACAGATACGCAGTATTTT
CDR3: CASSKLAGATDTQYF

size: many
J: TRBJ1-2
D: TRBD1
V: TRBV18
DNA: TGTGCCAGCTCACCCGGGACAGGGGAGGTCTATGGCTACACCTTC
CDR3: CASSPGTGEVYGYTF

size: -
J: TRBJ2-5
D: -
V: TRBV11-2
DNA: TGTGCCAGCAGCTTATCTCGGGCTAGCGCGGTAGAGACCCAGTACTTC
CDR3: CASSLSRASAVETQYF

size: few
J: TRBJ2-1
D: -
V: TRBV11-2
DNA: TGTGCCAGCAGCCTTAGGAGGGGTGGTGGTGAGCAGTTCTTC
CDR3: CASSLRRGGGEQFF

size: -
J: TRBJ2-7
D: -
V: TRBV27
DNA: TGTGCCAGCAGCTGGGTGGGAACAGCCTGCGAGCAGTACTTC
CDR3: CASSWVGTACEQYF

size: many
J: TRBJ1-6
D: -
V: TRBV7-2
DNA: TGTGCCAGCAGCTTTGGGAGCTCCTATAATTCACCCCTCCACTTT
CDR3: CASSFGSSYNSPLHF

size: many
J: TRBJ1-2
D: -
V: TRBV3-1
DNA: TGTGCCAGCAGCCATCGGGGGGGGGAGGGCGATGGCTACACCTTC
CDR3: CASSHRGGEGDGYTF

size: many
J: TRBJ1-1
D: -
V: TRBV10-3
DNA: TGTGCCATCAGTGGGCTCCCCTCCACTGAAGCTTTCTTT
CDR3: CAISGLPSTEAFF